This passage covers 27 T cell receptor beta chains from one sample sequenced in a study of type 1 and type 2 diabetes patients. PCR was run on genomic DNA. The TCR beta CDR3 region was amplified using 30 forward and 13 reverse primers. TCRdb itself ran the multiplex PCR reads through MiXCR, one entry per CDR3 protein. The sample has more than 250,000 distinct CDR3 sequences, more than 45% seen once. Sequencing was performed on peripheral blood mononuclear cells (PBMCs). The receptors here all came from a man aged 18 to 30 with type 2 diabetes.

V and J are TRBV7-9 and TRBJ2-7; 11 bases match TRBD1. In germline, CDR1 is SEHNR, CDR2 FQNEAQ (reference sequence). The CDR3 sequence is 14 residues long. The V and J ends lost 1 base and 6 bases, in that order; junction bases with no gene match: 2. CDR3 sequence: CASSLGGTGGEQYF. CDR3 nucleotides: TGTGCCAGCAGCTTAGGGGGGACAGGGGGCGAGCAGTACTTC.

The chain recombines TRBV10-1 with TRBJ2-6; a weak D match, TRBD1 (6 bases). Germline V lookup: CDR1 WNHNN, CDR2 SYGVQD (reference sequence). The germline V and J ends were trimmed by 2 bases and 9 bases, with 11 bases remaining between them. The CDR3 runs to 14 residues. The CDR3: CASSEPGRGNVLTF. The CDR3 nucleotides read TGCGCCAGCAGTGAGCCGGGCAGGGGCAACGTCCTGACTTTC.

A remark on this clonotype: The junction departs from germline at one end; a sequencing error may be responsible. The J gene is TRBJ1-6, the V gene TRBV4-1; 10 bases are a match to TRBD1. Germline CDR1 reads MGHRA; CDR2 reads YSYEKL. This CDR3 region has 16 residues. This CDR3 reads CASSQEAGQGYSPLHF. Written as DNA, the CDR3 is TGTGCCAGCAGCCAAGAGGCGGGACAGGGGTATTCACCCCTCCACTTT.

A few counts support this clonotype. CDR3 sequence: CASSFFRTDNTGELFF. In DNA form, the CDR3 reads TGCGCCAGCAGCTTCTTTAGGACAGACAACACCGGGGAGCTGTTTTTT. The chain has TRBV5-1 and TRBJ2-2; TRBD1 is a possible D gene (6 bases). The germline V and J ends were trimmed by 2 bases and 2 bases, with 13 bases remaining between them. Per the germline V gene, CDR1 is SGHRS and CDR2 is YFSETQ. This CDR3 contains 16 residues.

This sequence joins TRBV2 and TRBJ1-2; TRBD1 matches at 8 bases. Losses at the gene ends were 6 bases for V and 7 bases for J; bases not matched to a gene: 7. The CDR3 extends over 13 amino acids. Germline CDR1 and CDR2: SNHLY and FYNNEI. CDR3 bases: TGTGCCAGCAGCTTAAGGCAGGGGGCTGGCTACACCTTC. It specifies CASSLRQGAGYTF.

This clonotype occurred a few times. V and J are TRBV20-1 and TRBJ2-7, with 9 positions matching TRBD1. The CDR3 extends over 15 amino acids. Germline CDR1 and CDR2: DFQATT and SNEGSKA (reference sequence). V shed 6 bases, J shed 2 bases, and the junction held 11 bases outside the gene matches. CDR3 sequence: CSAIRGDRDTYEQYF. CDR3 coding DNA: TGCAGTGCCATAAGAGGGGACAGGGATACCTACGAGCAGTACTTC.

This clonotype was seen only a few times. The chain carries TRBV10-3 and TRBJ1-2; TRBD1 is a possible D gene (5 bases). The CDR3 covers 15 residues. CDR1 is ENHRY and CDR2 is SYGVKD in the germline V gene. Trimming removed 2 bases from V and 2 bases from J, with 12 bases in between. The CDR3, as DNA: TGTGCCATCAGTGAGAGCGGACAAACAAACTATGGCTACACCTTC. Translation: CAISESGQTNYGYTF.

V gene TRBV10-2 combines with J gene TRBJ2-2, with D unclear. Germline lookup yields CDR1 WSHSY and CDR2 SAAADI. The CDR3 covers 17 residues. The V and J ends lost 0 bases and 3 bases respectively, with 14 bases between them. CDR3 in amino acids: CASSESVGSLDTGELFF. For the CDR3, the DNA is TGCGCCAGCAGTGAGTCGGTAGGCAGCCTAGACACCGGGGAGCTGTTTTTT.

This sequence joins TRBV11-1 and TRBJ2-5; 9 positions agree with TRBD2. Losses at the gene ends were 1 base for V and 1 base for J; bases not matched to a gene: 4. Germline V gene lookup returns CDR1 SGHAT and CDR2 FQDESV (reference sequence). CDR3 length: 16 amino acids. CDR3 DNA: TGTGCCAGCAGCTTAGGGCTAGCGGGGTCCCAAGAGACCCAGTACTTC. It specifies CASSLGLAGSQETQYF. Filled out from reference TRBV11-1 and TRBJ2-5, the complete variable domain reads EAEVAQSPRYKITEKSQAVAFWCDPISGHATLYWYRQILGQGPELLVQFQDESVVDDSQLPKDRFSAERLKGVDSTLKIQPAELGDSAMYLCASSLGLAGSQETQYFGPGTRLLVL.

This clonotype was detected a few times. This rearrangement joins TRBV7-3 to TRBJ2-7; D is ambiguous. CDR3 length equals 13 residues. V was shortened by 4 bases and J by 7 bases, with 14 bases between the two germline ends. The germline V gene encodes CDR1 SGHTA and CDR2 FQGTGA. CDR3 amino acids: CASSSGSTGEQYF. The CDR3 coding sequence is TGTGCCAGCAGCTCCGGATCCACCGGGGAGCAGTACTTC.

This clonotype was observed a handful of times. CDR3 protein: CSVRRGQSTDTQYF. For the CDR3, the DNA is TGCAGCGTTAGGCGGGGACAGTCTACAGATACGCAGTATTTT. This chain joins TRBV29-1 and TRBJ2-3, with a possible D match to TRBD1 (7 bases). Trimming pared 5 bases from V and 3 bases from J, leaving 15 bases between. Germline CDR1 SQVTM, CDR2 ANQGSEA. The CDR3 spans 14 residues.

This clonotype was seen many times. The chain combines TRBV15 with TRBJ2-7, with TRBD2 matching over 8 bases. This CDR3 contains 12 residues. The J segment lost 6 bases and the V segment lost 6 bases, leaving 4 bases of the junction unmatched. The V gene's germline CDR1 is LNHNV and CDR2 YYDKDF (reference sequence). CDR3 region: CATRAGGSEQYF. The CDR3 DNA follows: TGTGCCACCAGGGCGGGGGGATCCGAGCAGTACTTC. The complete variable domain, with remaining parts taken from reference TRBV15 and TRBJ2-7, reads DAMVIQNPRYQVTQFGKPVTLSCSQTLNHNVMYWYQQKSSQAPKLLFHYYDKDFNNEADTPDNFQSRRPNTSFCFLDIRSPGLGDTAMYLCATRAGGSEQYFGPGTRLTVT.

V gene TRBV2 combines with J gene TRBJ1-2; D is unclear. The CDR3 length is 16 residues. V lost 9 bases, J lost 8 bases, and 28 bases lay in between. Looked up from germline, CDR1 is SNHLY and CDR2 is FYNNEI. CDR3 nucleotides: TGTGCCAGGAGGACGGAGAACACACAAAGAATGGGGGGCTACACCTTC. Protein product: CARRTENTQRMGGYTF.

This clonotype came up a few times. The chain recombines TRBV7-8 with TRBJ2-1; 8 bases are a match to TRBD2. Germline trimming cut 3 bases from V and 4 bases from J; bases unmatched to any gene: 11. CDR3 length: 17 amino acids. The germline gives CDR1 SGHVS, CDR2 FQNEAQ. The CDR3 region is CASSLSQIRGGYNEQFF. The CDR3 DNA follows: TGTGCCAGCAGCTTGAGTCAGATTCGGGGGGGGTACAATGAGCAGTTCTTC.

The V and J genes are TRBV27 and TRBJ1-2; no firm D call. CDR3 length: 13 residues. Trimming shortened V by 5 bases and J by 4 bases, and 11 bases separated the two germline ends. Germline V lookup: CDR1 MNHEY, CDR2 SMNVEV (reference sequence). CDR3 DNA sequence: TGTGCCAGCAGTCCCCACTCGGGCTATGGCTACACCTTC. This gives the protein CASSPHSGYGYTF.

This chain links TRBV7-2 with TRBJ1-6; D call uncertain. The V gene lost 6 bases and the J gene lost 7 bases, with 16 bases spanning the gap. This CDR3 has 15 amino acids. Germline values: CDR1 SGHTA, CDR2 FQGNSA. CDR3 protein: CASSLLTLENSPLHF. The CDR3 bases are TGTGCCAGCAGTCTTCTGACACTGGAGAATTCACCCCTCCACTTT.

The CDR3 nucleotides are TGTGCCAGCAGTTTGGGGGGGCGCTCCGGGGAGCTGTTTTTT. Residues: CASSLGGRSGELFF. J is TRBJ2-2 and V is TRBV28, with D possibly TRBD2 on 7 matching bases. CDR3 length: 14 residues. The germline V and J ends were trimmed by 3 bases and 6 bases, with 11 bases remaining between them. Looked up from germline, CDR1 is MDHEN and CDR2 is SYDVKM.

Here the CDR3 DNA reads TGCGCCAGCAGGGGACAGGGGACTTCACCCCTCCACTTT. Protein sequence: CASRGQGTSPLHF. This sequence joins TRBV4-1 and TRBJ1-6; 10 positions agree with TRBD1. The CDR3 has 13 amino acids. The trim removed 6 bases at V and 9 bases at J, leaving 2 bases unmatched. Per germline, CDR1 MGHRA and CDR2 YSYEKL.

A word on this clonotype: A read error may account for a junction end that differs from germline. The CDR3 sequence: CASSLEGAYEQYF. CDR3 in DNA: TGTGCCAGCAGCTTGGAGGGGGCCTACGAGCAGTACTTC. J is TRBJ2-7 and V is TRBV4-1; either TRBD1 or TRBD2 may fit D (6 bases each). The CDR3 is made up of 13 amino acids. Germline V gene lookup returns CDR1 MGHRA and CDR2 YSYEKL.

This sequence joins TRBV29-1 and TRBJ1-2, with D uncertain. The V and J ends lost 0 bases and 8 bases respectively, with 7 bases between them. Germline V gives CDR1 SQVTM, CDR2 ANQGSEA. The length of the CDR3 is 11 residues. CDR3 sequence: CSVEDQVGYTF. In DNA form, the CDR3 reads TGCAGCGTTGAAGATCAAGTGGGCTACACCTTC.

This clonotype was recorded a few times. The rearrangement joins TRBV19 to TRBJ2-5; 7 bases line up with TRBD2. The CDR3 spans 15 residues. Germline V gene lookup returns CDR1 LNHDA and CDR2 SQIVND (reference sequence). V shed 4 bases, J shed 5 bases, and the junction held 10 bases outside the gene matches. This CDR3 reads CASSTTGGVRETQYF. The DNA for the CDR3 is TGTGCCAGTAGTACTACGGGGGGAGTACGGGAGACCCAGTACTTC.

The chain combines TRBV19 with TRBJ2-7; 9 bases are a match to TRBD1. V was clipped by 8 bases and J by 1 base; unmatched bases: 6. In germline, CDR1 is LNHDA, CDR2 SQIVND (reference sequence). The CDR3 length is 14 residues. This chain's CDR3 is CASAPTGGSYEQYF. CDR3 nucleotides: TGTGCCAGTGCCCCGACAGGGGGATCCTACGAGCAGTACTTC.

This clonotype was observed a handful of times. V is TRBV14 and J is TRBJ2-6; D is possibly TRBD1 (5 bases). The CDR3 runs to 17 residues. V dropped 2 bases and J dropped 5 bases, with 16 bases sitting between them. CDR1 is SGHDN and CDR2 is FVKESK in the germline V gene. The CDR3 reads CASSQWADTPRANVLTF. CDR3 DNA: TGTGCCAGCAGCCAATGGGCGGACACTCCGAGGGCCAACGTCCTGACTTTC. Full variable domain (remainder filled in from reference TRBV14 and TRBJ2-6): EAGVTQFPSHSVIEKGQTVTLRCDPISGHDNLYWYRRVMGKEIKFLLHFVKESKQDESGMPNNRFLAERTGGTYSTLKVQPAELEDSGVYFCASSQWADTPRANVLTFGAGSRLTVL.

V gene TRBV12-3 or TRBV12-4 combines with J gene TRBJ1-1; D uncertain. V dropped 6 bases and J dropped 5 bases, with 16 bases sitting between them. The CDR3 loop spans 14 amino acids. The CDR3 sequence is CASRSLAAGTEAFF. CDR3 in DNA: TGTGCCAGCAGATCGCTGGCCGCCGGGACTGAAGCTTTCTTT.

V usage is TRBV9 and J usage is TRBJ2-5, with 12 bases lining up with TRBD2. The J call may be mistaken, given a closer DNA end match to TRBJ2-1. Germline loops: CDR1 SGDLS, CDR2 YYNGEE. This CDR3 region has 15 residues. This chain's CDR3 is CASTPTSGSLNEQFF. The CDR3 DNA is TGTGCCAGCACCCCGACTAGCGGGAGTCTTAATGAGCAGTTCTTC.

The chain recombines TRBV12-3 or TRBV12-4 with TRBJ2-1; maybe TRBD1 (5 bases). This CDR3 has 16 amino acids. V dropped 2 bases and J dropped 7 bases, with 18 bases sitting between them. The chain's CDR3 is CASSLIPLDSGNEQFF. The CDR3 nucleotides read TGTGCCAGCAGTTTAATTCCCCTTGACAGTGGGAATGAGCAGTTCTTC.

V usage is TRBV6-5 and J usage is TRBJ2-7; a possible D gene is TRBD2 (5 bases). The germline V gene has CDR1 MNHEY and CDR2 SVGAGI. V shed 4 bases and J shed 6 bases, with 10 bases lying between them. This CDR3 has 12 amino acids. The CDR3 DNA reads as TGTGCCAGCAGTTTATTGGGAGCCGAGCAGTACTTC. Its protein is CASSLLGAEQYF.